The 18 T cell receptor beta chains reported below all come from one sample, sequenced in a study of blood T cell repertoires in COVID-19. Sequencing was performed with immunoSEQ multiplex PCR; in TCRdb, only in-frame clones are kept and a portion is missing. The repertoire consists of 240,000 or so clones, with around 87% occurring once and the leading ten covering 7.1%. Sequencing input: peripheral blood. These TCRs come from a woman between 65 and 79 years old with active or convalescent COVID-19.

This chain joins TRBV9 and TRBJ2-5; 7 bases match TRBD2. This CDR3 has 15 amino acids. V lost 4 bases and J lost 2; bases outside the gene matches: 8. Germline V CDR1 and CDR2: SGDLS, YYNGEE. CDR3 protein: CASSSLSGAQETQYF. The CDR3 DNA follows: TGTGCCAGCAGCTCTTTAAGCGGGGCTCAAGAGACCCAGTACTTC.

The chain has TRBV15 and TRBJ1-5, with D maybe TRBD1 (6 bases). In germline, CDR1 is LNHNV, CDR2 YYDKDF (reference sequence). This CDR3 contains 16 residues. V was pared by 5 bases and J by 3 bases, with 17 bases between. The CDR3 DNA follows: TGTGCCACCAGCCGCCCGCGAGACAGGATCAATCAGCCCCAGCATTTT. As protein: CATSRPRDRINQPQHF.

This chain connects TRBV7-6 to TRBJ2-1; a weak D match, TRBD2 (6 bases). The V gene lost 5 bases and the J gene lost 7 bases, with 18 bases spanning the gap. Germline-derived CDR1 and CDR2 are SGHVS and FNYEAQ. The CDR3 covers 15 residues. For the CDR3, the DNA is TGTGCCAGCAGCCAAGGAGGGCCACCGTGGAATGAGCAGTTCTTC. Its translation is CASSQGGPPWNEQFF.

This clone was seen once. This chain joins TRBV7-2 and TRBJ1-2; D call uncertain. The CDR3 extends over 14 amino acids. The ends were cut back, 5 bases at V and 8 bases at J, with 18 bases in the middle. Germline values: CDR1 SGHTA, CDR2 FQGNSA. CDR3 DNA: TGTGCCAGCAGCAGCATACAAGGGCGGGAAGGCTACACCTTC. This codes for CASSSIQGREGYTF.

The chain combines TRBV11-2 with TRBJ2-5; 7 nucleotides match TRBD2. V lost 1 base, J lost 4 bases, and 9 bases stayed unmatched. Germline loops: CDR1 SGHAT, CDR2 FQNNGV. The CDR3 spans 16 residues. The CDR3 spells CASSLVSVGRGETQYF. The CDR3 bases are TGTGCCAGCAGCTTAGTCTCCGTGGGGAGGGGAGAGACCCAGTACTTC.

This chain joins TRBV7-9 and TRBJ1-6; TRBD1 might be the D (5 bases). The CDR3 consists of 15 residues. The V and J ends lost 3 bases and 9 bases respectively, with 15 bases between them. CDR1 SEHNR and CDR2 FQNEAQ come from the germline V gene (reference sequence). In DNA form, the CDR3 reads TGTGCCAGCAGCTTGAGCCAGGGACTTAGTTCACCCCTCCACTTT. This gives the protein CASSLSQGLSSPLHF.

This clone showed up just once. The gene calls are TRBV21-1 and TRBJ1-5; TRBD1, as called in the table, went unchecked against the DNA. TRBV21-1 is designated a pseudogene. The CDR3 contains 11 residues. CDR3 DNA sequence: TGTGCCAGCCATAGCAATCAGCCCCAGCATTTT. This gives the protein CASHSNQPQHF.

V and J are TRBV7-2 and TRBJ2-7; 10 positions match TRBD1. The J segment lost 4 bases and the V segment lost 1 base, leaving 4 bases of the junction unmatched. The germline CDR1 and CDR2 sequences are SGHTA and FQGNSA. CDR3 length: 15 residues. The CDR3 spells CASSLVGQGFYEQYF. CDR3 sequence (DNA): TGTGCCAGCAGCTTAGTGGGACAGGGGTTTTACGAGCAGTACTTC.

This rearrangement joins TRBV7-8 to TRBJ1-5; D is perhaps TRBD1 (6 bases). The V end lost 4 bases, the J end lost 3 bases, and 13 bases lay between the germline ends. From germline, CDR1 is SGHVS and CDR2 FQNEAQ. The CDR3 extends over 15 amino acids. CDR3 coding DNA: TGTGCCAGCAGCTCCCAGGGACAAGACAATCAGCCCCAGCATTTT. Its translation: CASSSQGQDNQPQHF.

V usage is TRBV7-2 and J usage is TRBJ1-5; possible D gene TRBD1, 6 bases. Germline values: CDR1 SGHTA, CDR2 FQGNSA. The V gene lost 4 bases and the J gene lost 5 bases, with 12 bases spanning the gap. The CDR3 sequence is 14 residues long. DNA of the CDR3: TGTGCCAGCAGCTCTCGACAGGAATATCAGCCCCAGCATTTT. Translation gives CASSSRQEYQPQHF.

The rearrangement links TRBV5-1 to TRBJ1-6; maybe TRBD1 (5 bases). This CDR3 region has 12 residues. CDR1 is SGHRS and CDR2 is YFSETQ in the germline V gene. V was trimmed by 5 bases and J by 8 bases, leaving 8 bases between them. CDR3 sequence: CASRGADSPLHF. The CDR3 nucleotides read TGCGCCAGCAGAGGGGCGGATTCACCCCTCCACTTT.

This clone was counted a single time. The CDR3 here is CASSLVALNYGYTF. The CDR3 coding sequence is TGCGCCAGCAGCTTGGTAGCCCTTAACTATGGCTACACCTTC. V is TRBV5-1 and J is TRBJ1-2; no clear D gene. This CDR3 is built from 14 residues. V shed 0 bases and J shed 1 base, with 7 bases lying between them. Germline CDR1 and CDR2: SGHRS and YFSETQ.

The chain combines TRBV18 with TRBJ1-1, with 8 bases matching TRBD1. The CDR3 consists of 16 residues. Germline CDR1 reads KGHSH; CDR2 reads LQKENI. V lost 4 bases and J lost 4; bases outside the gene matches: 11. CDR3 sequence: CASSRQGAQSSTEAFF. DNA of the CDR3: TGTGCCAGCTCACGGCAGGGGGCGCAATCGAGCACTGAAGCTTTCTTT.

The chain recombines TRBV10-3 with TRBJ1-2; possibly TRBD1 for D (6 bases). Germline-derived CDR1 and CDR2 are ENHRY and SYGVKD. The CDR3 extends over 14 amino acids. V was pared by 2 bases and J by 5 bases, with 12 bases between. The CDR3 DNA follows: TGTGCCATCAGTGAGGGTGGGACAAGTTATGGCTACACCTTC. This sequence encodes CAISEGGTSYGYTF.

The CDR3 region has the DNA TGTGCCAGCAGCTTAGTGGCAGGGGGCTTCGATGGCTACACCTTC. This translates into CASSLVAGGFDGYTF. The V and J genes are TRBV7-2 and TRBJ1-2, with 8 bases fitting TRBD1. CDR1 and CDR2 from the germline V gene are SGHTA and FQGNSA. CDR3 size: 15 residues. V was clipped by 1 base and J by 6 bases; unmatched bases: 7.

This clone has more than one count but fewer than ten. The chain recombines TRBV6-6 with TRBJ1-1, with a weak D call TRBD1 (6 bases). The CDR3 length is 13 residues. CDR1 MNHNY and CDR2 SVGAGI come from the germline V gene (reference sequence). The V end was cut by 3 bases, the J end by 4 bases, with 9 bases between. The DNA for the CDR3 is TGTGCCAGCAGTTATACAGGGTCCACTGAAGCTTTCTTT. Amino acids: CASSYTGSTEAFF.

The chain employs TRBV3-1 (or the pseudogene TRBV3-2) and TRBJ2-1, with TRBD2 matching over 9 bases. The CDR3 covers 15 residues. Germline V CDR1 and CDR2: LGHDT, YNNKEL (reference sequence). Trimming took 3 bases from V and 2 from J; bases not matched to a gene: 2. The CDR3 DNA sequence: TGTGCCAGCAGCCAGCGGGGGGGCCCCTACAATGAGCAGTTCTTC. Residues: CASSQRGGPYNEQFF.

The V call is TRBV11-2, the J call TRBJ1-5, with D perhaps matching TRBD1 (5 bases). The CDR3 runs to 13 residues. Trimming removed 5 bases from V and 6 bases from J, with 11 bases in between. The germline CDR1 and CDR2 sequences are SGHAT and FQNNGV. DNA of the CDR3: TGTGCCAGCAGCCCAGGGCCCGGTCAGCCCCAGCATTTT. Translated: CASSPGPGQPQHF.